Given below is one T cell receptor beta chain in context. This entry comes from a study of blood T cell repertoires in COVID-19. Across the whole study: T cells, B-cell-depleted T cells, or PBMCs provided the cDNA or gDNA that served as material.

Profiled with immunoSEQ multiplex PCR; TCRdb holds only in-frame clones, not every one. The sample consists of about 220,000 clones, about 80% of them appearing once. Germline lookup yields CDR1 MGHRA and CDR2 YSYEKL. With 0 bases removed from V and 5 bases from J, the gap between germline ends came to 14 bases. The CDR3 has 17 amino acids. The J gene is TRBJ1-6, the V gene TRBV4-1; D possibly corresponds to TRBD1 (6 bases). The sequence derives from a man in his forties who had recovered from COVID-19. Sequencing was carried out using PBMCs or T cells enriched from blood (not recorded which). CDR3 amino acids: CASSQDTRGLHNSPLHF. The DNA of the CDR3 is TGCGCCAGCAGCCAAGATACCAGGGGCCTTCATAATTCACCCCTCCACTTT.